This TCR beta chain is drawn from a study of identical twins. Study outcomes and limitations: Twin sharing of out-of-frame TCR alpha was underestimated by models in monozygotic pairs.

Germline-derived CDR1 and CDR2 are LGHNA and YNFKEQ. CDR3 length: 16 amino acids. The V segment lost 0 bases and the J segment 7 bases; nucleotides outside the gene matches: 8. With respect to this clonotype: The antigen is not known.

Donors were all healthy Caucasians. TCRdb called the 5' RACE reads again in MiXCR, with one record for every CDR3 protein. Found here are 310,000 or so distinct CDR3 sequences, more than 8% of them singletons; the top ten hold approximately 6.6%. This sample was shared with a second study, whose subject was yellow fever vaccine responses in identical twins. Per that study: Twins reportedly mounted vaccine T cell responses that seemed partly convergent, partly personalized.

The chain uses TRBV4-2 and TRBJ2-7; 11 nucleotides agree with TRBD1. The source of this sequence is a woman aged 18-30 years in good health. Sequencing input: CD8+ T cells sorted from blood. The chain's CDR3 is CASSQDGDRGVGEQYF. CDR3 DNA sequence: TGTGCCAGCAGCCAAGATGGGGACAGGGGGGTGGGGGAGCAGTACTTC.